The rows below give T cell receptor beta chains drawn from one sample of a study of CD8+ T cells in alopecia areata. The table came from immunoSEQ multiplex PCR; TCRdb's copy has only in-frame clones and leaves some out. The table lists under 200,000 clones, around three fifths of them singletons. The material sequenced was CD4+ T cells sorted from blood, taken at week 24, from a patient treated with tofacitinib. The source is a human donor with alopecia areata. CDR3s include the opening cysteine and the closing phenylalanine or tryptophan. A D gene is named only where the DNA matches it firmly. Size tells how often a clone was seen (once, few, many) or the class of an expanded clone, and some rows leave it out.

CDR3nt: TGCGCCAGCAGCCAAACCGCGACAGGGTCCGGCACTGAAGCTTTCTTT; CDR3aa: CASSQTATGSGTEAFF; abundance: NA; d_gene: TRBD1; v_gene: TRBV4-1; j_gene: TRBJ1-1
CDR3nt: TGTGCCTGGAGTAGACCCGAAGCCAAAAACATTCAGTACTTC; CDR3aa: CAWSRPEAKNIQYF; abundance: NA; d_gene: NA; v_gene: TRBV30; j_gene: TRBJ2-4
CDR3nt: TGTGCCTGGGCCCTAAGGGGACAGGGCGTTACACCCCTCCACTTT; CDR3aa: CAWALRGQGVTPLHF; abundance: NA; d_gene: TRBD1; v_gene: TRBV30; j_gene: TRBJ1-6
CDR3nt: TGCGCCAGCAGCTTACGGGGGGCGCAGTACTTC; CDR3aa: CASSLRGAQYF; abundance: NA; d_gene: NA; v_gene: TRBV5-1; j_gene: TRBJ2-7
CDR3nt: TGTGCCAGCAGTAATACCGCGGGACTGATCTCTGGGGCCAACGTCCTGACTTTC; CDR3aa: CASSNTAGLISGANVLTF; abundance: NA; d_gene: NA; v_gene: TRBV25-1; j_gene: TRBJ2-6
CDR3nt: TGTGCCAGCAGCGTCAAAGATAGTGGCTACACCTTC; CDR3aa: CASSVKDSGYTF; abundance: NA; d_gene: NA; v_gene: TRBV9; j_gene: TRBJ1-2
CDR3nt: TGTGCCAGCAGTTACCCCGGGGAGCGCTACGAGCAGTACTTC; CDR3aa: CASSYPGERYEQYF; abundance: once; d_gene: NA; v_gene: TRBV6-6; j_gene: TRBJ2-7
CDR3nt: TGTGCCAGCAGGGAGGGACAGGGGCGAGAGACCCAGTACTTC; CDR3aa: CASREGQGRETQYF; abundance: NA; d_gene: TRBD1; v_gene: TRBV6-6; j_gene: TRBJ2-5
CDR3nt: TGCGCCAGCAGCCTTACGAGGTTCGGGACCGGGGAGCTGTTTTTT; CDR3aa: CASSLTRFGTGELFF; abundance: NA; d_gene: NA; v_gene: TRBV4-1; j_gene: TRBJ2-2
CDR3nt: TGTGCCAGCAGCTCTGGATACACGTTCCCCTACGAGCAGTACTTC; CDR3aa: CASSSGYTFPYEQYF; abundance: NA; d_gene: NA; v_gene: TRBV6-6; j_gene: TRBJ2-7
CDR3nt: TGTGCCAGCAGCTACCGACTTAGCGGGGGGCACTCAGATACGCAGTATTTT; CDR3aa: CASSYRLSGGHSDTQYF; abundance: NA; d_gene: TRBD2; v_gene: TRBV7-9; j_gene: TRBJ2-3
CDR3nt: TGCAGCGTTGACGGCAGGGCCGGAGACAATGAGCAGTTCTTC; CDR3aa: CSVDGRAGDNEQFF; abundance: once; d_gene: NA; v_gene: TRBV29-1; j_gene: TRBJ2-1
CDR3nt: TGCAGCGTTACCCGGACTCTGAACACTGAAGCTTTCTTT; CDR3aa: CSVTRTLNTEAFF; abundance: NA; d_gene: NA; v_gene: TRBV29-1; j_gene: TRBJ1-1
CDR3nt: TGTGCCAGCAGCTTAAGACAGGGGGCGATTGAAACAGATACGCAGTATTTT; CDR3aa: CASSLRQGAIETDTQYF; abundance: NA; d_gene: TRBD1; v_gene: TRBV7-8; j_gene: TRBJ2-3
CDR3nt: TGTGCCAGCGATAAGGTCTCGTGGAACTTC; CDR3aa: CASDKVSWNF; abundance: NA; d_gene: NA; v_gene: TRBV2; j_gene: TRBJ2-4
CDR3nt: TGTGCCAGCAGTTGGGACGGCACAGATACGCAGTATTTT; CDR3aa: CASSWDGTDTQYF; abundance: NA; d_gene: NA; v_gene: TRBV6-6; j_gene: TRBJ2-3
CDR3nt: TGTGCCATCAGTGAGGGGGTAGCGGGGGGCTACGAGCAGTACTTC; CDR3aa: CAISEGVAGGYEQYF; abundance: few; d_gene: TRBD2; v_gene: TRBV10-3; j_gene: TRBJ2-7
CDR3nt: TGTGCCAGCAGTGAGACTAGTCCCCAGTTCTTC; CDR3aa: CASSETSPQFF; abundance: NA; d_gene: NA; v_gene: TRBV2; j_gene: TRBJ2-1
CDR3nt: TGTGCCAGCAGCCCGTCGGGGGAGACCCAGTACTTC; CDR3aa: CASSPSGETQYF; abundance: NA; d_gene: NA; v_gene: TRBV7-2; j_gene: TRBJ2-5
CDR3nt: TGTGCCAGCAGTGAAGGAAGGGGGCATCAGCCCCAGCATTTT; CDR3aa: CASSEGRGHQPQHF; abundance: NA; d_gene: TRBD1; v_gene: TRBV2; j_gene: TRBJ1-5
CDR3nt: TGTGCCAGCAGCTCGACAGGGGGACAAGAGACCCAGTACTTC; CDR3aa: CASSSTGGQETQYF; abundance: NA; d_gene: TRBD1; v_gene: TRBV7-2; j_gene: TRBJ2-5
CDR3nt: TGTGCCAGCAAGGGTTGGGGGACTGAAGCTTTCTTT; CDR3aa: CASKGWGTEAFF; abundance: NA; d_gene: NA; v_gene: TRBV27; j_gene: TRBJ1-1
CDR3nt: TGTGCCACCAGCAGAGGACAGGGAGGCCAAGAGACCCAGTACTTC; CDR3aa: CATSRGQGGQETQYF; abundance: once; d_gene: NA; v_gene: TRBV15; j_gene: TRBJ2-5